The entry that follows covers one T cell receptor beta chain sequence. What it binds is not known. This record comes from a study of memory CD4+ T cells and cytomegalovirus serostatus. Study results and caveats: Each of 67 CMV-associated TCRbeta sequences occurred in one to five individuals. CMV serostatus prediction reached median AUC 0.95, or 0.91 with US-trained model. Suggested: most of the CMV-linked TCR signature lies in CD4+ memory cells.

TCRdb keeps only in-frame clones here, not all; method: immunoSEQ multiplex PCR. The data hold 85,000 to 100,000 clones, with 75% to 90% observed a single time. The sort gate was single viable CD3+CD4+CD8-CD45RO+ cells for memory CD4+ T cells. After thawing, CD4+ T cells were positively selected. The CDR3 runs to 15 residues. J was trimmed by 0 bases and V by 2 bases; bases with no gene match: 0. Germline-derived CDR1 and CDR2 are MGHRA and YSYEKL. The source material was memory CD4+ T cells from blood. The chain employs TRBV4-1 and TRBJ2-1; 8 nucleotides match TRBD2. The receptor was derived from an adult in good health and CMV-seropositive. This CDR3 is CASSQSGSSYNEQFF. The CDR3 bases are TGCGCCAGCAGCCAAAGCGGGAGCTCCTACAATGAGCAGTTCTTC.